The next 15 T cell receptor beta chains were all read from a single sample in a study of T-cell memory formation after mild COVID-19. Each CDR3 protein is one row after TCRdb ran MiXCR on the 5' RACE reads. The top ten hold more than 20% of the sample, which has 300,000 to 350,000 distinct CDR3 sequences, roughly 19% seen once. Sequences were obtained from PBMCs or a T cell subset sorted from them (not recorded which). The receptors shown here come from a man younger than 35 who had mild COVID-19 (a few samples of this study predate the infection). Cell type and time point are not known.

The gene calls are TRBV6-2 or TRBV6-3 and TRBJ2-7; D gene ambiguous. The V end was cut by 2 bases, the J end by 1 base, with 6 bases between. The CDR3 spans 13 residues. CDR1 and CDR2 (germline): MNHEY, SVGEGT. The CDR3 nucleotides are TGTGCCAGCAGTTACGAGGATTCCTACGAGCAGTACTTC. It translates to CASSYEDSYEQYF.

This clonotype has only a few counts. V usage is TRBV4-3 and J usage is TRBJ2-2; D remains unclear. The V end was cut by 3 bases, the J end by 7 bases, with 18 bases between. The CDR3 loop spans 16 amino acids. Per germline, CDR1 LGHNA and CDR2 YSLEER. The DNA of the CDR3 is TGCGCCAGCAGCCACCGCCCTGTTCCAGTACACGGGGAGCTGTTTTTT. It encodes CASSHRPVPVHGELFF.

This chain links TRBV29-1 with TRBJ2-3; possible D gene TRBD1, 6 bases. Deletions cut 6 bases from V and 4 bases from J, with 17 bases between. This CDR3 has 14 residues. Germline V gene lookup returns CDR1 SQVTM and CDR2 ANQGSEA. The CDR3 sequence is CSVWANRDSDTQYF. CDR3 coding DNA: TGCAGCGTCTGGGCCAACAGGGATTCAGATACGCAGTATTTT.

This clonotype was counted only a few times. This may be a read error, as it is one base from a much larger clone. The J gene is TRBJ2-3, the V gene TRBV12-3 or TRBV12-4; D is uncertain. CDR3 length equals 13 residues. Trimming removed 4 bases at V and 1 base at J, with 6 bases between. The CDR3 reads CASSYQGTDTQYF. The CDR3, as DNA: TGTGCCAGCAGTTACCAGGGCACAGATACGCAGTATTTT.

The chain employs TRBV7-3 and TRBJ2-1; D may correspond to TRBD1 or TRBD2 (5 bases each). The CDR3 covers 16 residues. Between the trimmed V and J ends, which lost 2 bases and 8 bases, there was a span of 19 bases. Per the germline V gene, CDR1 is SGHTA and CDR2 is FQGTGA. The CDR3: CASSLEGRFPDHEQFF. CDR3 sequence (DNA): TGTGCCAGCAGCTTAGAGGGACGGTTCCCTGACCATGAGCAGTTCTTC.

The sample holds a few counts of this clonotype. The chain recombines TRBV5-1 with TRBJ2-7; D gene ambiguous. V lost 4 bases and J lost 6, with 11 bases in between. The CDR3 loop spans 12 amino acids. The germline V gene has CDR1 SGHRS and CDR2 YFSETQ. CDR3 nucleotide sequence: TGCGCCAGCAGCGCCCGGTTGGGCGAGCAGTACTTC. It translates to CASSARLGEQYF. Combining the CDR3 with reference TRBV5-1 and TRBJ2-7 gives the whole variable domain KAGVTQTPRYLIKTRGQQVTLSCSPISGHRSVSWYQQTPGQGLQFLFEYFSETQRNKGNFPGRFSGRQFSNSRSEMNVSTLELGDSALYLCASSARLGEQYFGPGTRLTVT.

The V and J genes are TRBV28 and TRBJ2-7, with D possibly matching TRBD1 (5 bases). The germline CDR1 and CDR2 sequences are MDHEN and SYDVKM. This CDR3 contains 15 residues. Trimming shortened V by 8 bases and J by 1 base, and 18 bases separated the two germline ends. Written as DNA, the CDR3 is TGTGCCAGCGGCTCCACCATTAAGGGGTCCTACGAGCAGTACGTC. Translation: CASGSTIKGSYEQYV.

This clonotype appeared many times. The CDR3 is CASSESPHEQFF. As DNA, the CDR3 is TGCGCCAGCAGTGAGTCCCCCCATGAGCAGTTCTTC. This chain joins TRBV10-2 and TRBJ2-1; no clear D gene. V lost 0 bases to trimming and J lost 8 bases, with 5 bases between them. The CDR3 extends over 12 amino acids. The germline V gene encodes CDR1 WSHSY and CDR2 SAAADI.

This chain uses TRBV15 with TRBJ2-7; D gene ambiguous. The CDR3 runs to 16 residues. V was shortened by 0 bases and J by 5 bases, with 17 bases between the two germline ends. The germline V gene has CDR1 LNHNV and CDR2 YYDKDF (reference sequence). CDR3 residues: CATSRDRQIPPHEQYF. The CDR3 DNA reads as TGTGCCACCAGCAGAGATCGGCAGATCCCACCCCACGAGCAGTACTTC.

The rearrangement uses TRBV20-1 and TRBJ1-1; TRBD1 aligns across 9 bases. The V gene's germline CDR1 is DFQATT and CDR2 SNEGSKA (reference sequence). After removal of 1 base from V and 5 bases from J, the junction contained 5 bases not matched to a gene. The CDR3 runs 14 residues. The CDR3: CSARAGTGYTEAFF. The CDR3 nucleotides are TGCAGTGCTAGAGCCGGGACAGGGTATACTGAAGCTTTCTTT.

The rearrangement uses TRBV24-1 and TRBJ2-3; TRBD1 is a possible D gene (6 bases). The CDR3 spans 16 residues. V was trimmed by 4 bases and J by 6 bases, leaving 19 bases between them. Germline assignment: CDR1 KGHDR and CDR2 SFDVKD. CDR3 sequence: CATSDPQQGRADTQYF. CDR3 sequence (DNA): TGTGCCACCAGTGACCCTCAACAGGGACGGGCCGATACGCAGTATTTT.

This chain links TRBV5-1 with TRBJ1-4, with a possible D match to TRBD1 (5 bases). The V and J ends lost 5 bases and 3 bases respectively, with 11 bases between them. The germline V gene has CDR1 SGHRS and CDR2 YFSETQ. This CDR3 contains 14 residues. CDR3: CASRVWGANEKLFF. The CDR3 region has the DNA TGCGCCAGCAGGGTTTGGGGGGCTAATGAAAAACTGTTTTTT.

The chain is built from TRBV25-1 and TRBJ2-5; D gene ambiguous. Deletions cut 7 bases from V and 1 base from J, with 13 bases between. Germline V lookup: CDR1 MGHDK, CDR2 SYGVNS. The CDR3 runs 14 residues. The CDR3 sequence is CASNRRDSQETQYF. The CDR3 nucleotides read TGTGCCAGCAACAGAAGGGATAGCCAAGAGACCCAGTACTTC.

This clonotype has at least ten counts. The chain links TRBV28 to TRBJ2-1; D perhaps matches TRBD1 (5 bases). Germline-derived CDR1 and CDR2 are MDHEN and SYDVKM. CDR3 length: 16 residues. Deletions cut 4 bases from V and 1 base from J, with 14 bases between. The CDR3 DNA follows: TGTGCCAGCAGTTCAAATAGAAGGGGTTCCTACAATGAGCAGTTCTTC. Protein: CASSSNRRGSYNEQFF.

The rearrangement joins TRBV6-5 to TRBJ1-2, with D unresolved. With 1 base removed from V and 0 bases from J, the gap between germline ends came to 9 bases. This CDR3 has 15 residues. CDR1 is MNHEY, CDR2 SVGAGI, per germline. The CDR3 DNA follows: TGTGCCAGCAGTTACTTTCCGGGGTCTAACTATGGCTACACCTTC. Protein sequence: CASSYFPGSNYGYTF.